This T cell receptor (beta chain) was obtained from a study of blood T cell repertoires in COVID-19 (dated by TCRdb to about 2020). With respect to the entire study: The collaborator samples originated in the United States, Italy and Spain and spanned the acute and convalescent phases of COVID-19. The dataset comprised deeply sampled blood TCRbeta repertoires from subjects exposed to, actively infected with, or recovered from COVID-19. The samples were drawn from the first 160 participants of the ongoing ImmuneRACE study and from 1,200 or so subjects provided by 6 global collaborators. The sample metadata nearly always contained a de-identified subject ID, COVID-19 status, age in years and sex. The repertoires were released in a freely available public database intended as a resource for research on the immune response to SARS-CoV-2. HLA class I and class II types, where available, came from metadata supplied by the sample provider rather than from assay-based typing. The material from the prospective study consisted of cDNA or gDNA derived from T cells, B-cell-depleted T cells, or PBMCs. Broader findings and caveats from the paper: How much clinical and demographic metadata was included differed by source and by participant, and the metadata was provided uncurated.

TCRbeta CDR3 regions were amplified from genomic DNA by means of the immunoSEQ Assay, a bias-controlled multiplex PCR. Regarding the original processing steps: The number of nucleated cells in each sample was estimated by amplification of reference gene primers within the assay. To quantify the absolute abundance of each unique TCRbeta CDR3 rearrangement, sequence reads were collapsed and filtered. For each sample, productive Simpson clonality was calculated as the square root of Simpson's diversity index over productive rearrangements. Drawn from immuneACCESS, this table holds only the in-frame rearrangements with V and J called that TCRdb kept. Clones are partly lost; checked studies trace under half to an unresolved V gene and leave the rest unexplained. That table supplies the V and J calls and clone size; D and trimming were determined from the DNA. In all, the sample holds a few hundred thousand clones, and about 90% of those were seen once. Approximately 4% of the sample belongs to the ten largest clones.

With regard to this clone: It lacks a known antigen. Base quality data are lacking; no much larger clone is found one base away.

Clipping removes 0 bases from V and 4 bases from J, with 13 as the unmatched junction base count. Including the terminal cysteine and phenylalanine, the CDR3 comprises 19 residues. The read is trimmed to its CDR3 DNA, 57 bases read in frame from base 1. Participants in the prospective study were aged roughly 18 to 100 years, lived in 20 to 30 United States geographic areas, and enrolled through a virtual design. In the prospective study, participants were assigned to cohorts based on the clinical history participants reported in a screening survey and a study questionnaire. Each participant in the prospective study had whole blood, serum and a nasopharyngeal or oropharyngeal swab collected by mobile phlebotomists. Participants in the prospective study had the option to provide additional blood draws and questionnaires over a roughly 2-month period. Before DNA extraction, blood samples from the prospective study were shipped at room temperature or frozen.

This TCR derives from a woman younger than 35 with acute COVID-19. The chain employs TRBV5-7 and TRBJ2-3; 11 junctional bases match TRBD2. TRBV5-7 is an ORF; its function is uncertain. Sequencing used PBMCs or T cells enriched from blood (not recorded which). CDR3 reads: CASSLDPHTSGRGADTQYF. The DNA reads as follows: TGTGCCAGCAGCTTGGATCCCCACACTAGCGGGAGAGGGGCAGATACGCAGTATTTT.